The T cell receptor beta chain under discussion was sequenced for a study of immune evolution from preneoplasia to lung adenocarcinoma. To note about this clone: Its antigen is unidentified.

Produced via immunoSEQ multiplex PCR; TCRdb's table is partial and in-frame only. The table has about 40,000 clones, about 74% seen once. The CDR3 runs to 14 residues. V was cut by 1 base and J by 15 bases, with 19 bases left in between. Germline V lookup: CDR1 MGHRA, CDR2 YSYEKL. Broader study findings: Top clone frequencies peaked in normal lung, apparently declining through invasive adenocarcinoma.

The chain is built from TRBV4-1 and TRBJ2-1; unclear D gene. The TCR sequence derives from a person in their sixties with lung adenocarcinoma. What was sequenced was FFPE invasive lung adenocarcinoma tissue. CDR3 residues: CASSQVRLDSRLFF. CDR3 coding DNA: TGCGCCAGCAGCCAAGTACGTCTAGACTCTCGCCTGTTCTTC.